A single sample gave rise to the 8 T cell receptor beta chains below, sequenced in a study of T-cell memory formation after mild COVID-19. One entry per CDR3 protein, called by TCRdb with MiXCR from the 5' RACE reads. The sample has hundreds of thousands of distinct CDR3 sequences, 25% to 30% seen once. The specimen was PBMCs or a T cell subset sorted from them (not recorded which). All receptors derive from an adult woman who had mild COVID-19 (a few samples of this study predate the infection). Cell type and time point are not known.

This clonotype was seen ten or more times. This rearrangement joins TRBV5-1 to TRBJ2-7; 10 bases align to TRBD1. The CDR3 totals 16 residues. Germline CDR1 and CDR2: SGHRS and YFSETQ. J gave up 5 bases and V 4 bases, and 12 bases lay outside the gene matches. The CDR3 coding sequence is TGCGCCAGCAGCCCGGACAGTCCCGGGACAGGGGACGAGCAGTACTTC. It is translated as CASSPDSPGTGDEQYF.

The V and J genes are TRBV19 and TRBJ1-2; D is uncertain. V dropped 7 bases and J dropped 0 bases, with 12 bases sitting between them. This CDR3 spans 14 amino acids. The germline CDR1 and CDR2 sequences are LNHDA and SQIVND (reference sequence). The CDR3 DNA sequence: TGTGCCAGTACCTACAGCTTGGCTAACTATGGCTACACCTTC. Its protein product is CASTYSLANYGYTF.

This CDR3 reads CASSQGQGTDTQYF. The CDR3 region has the DNA TGCGCCAGCAGCCAAGGACAGGGCACAGATACGCAGTATTTT. The genes are TRBV5-1 and TRBJ2-3, with 7 positions matching TRBD1. This CDR3 contains 14 residues. Germline lookup yields CDR1 SGHRS and CDR2 YFSETQ. The V segment lost 4 bases and the J segment 1 base; nucleotides outside the gene matches: 3.

This clonotype was observed once. This chain links TRBV7-9 with TRBJ2-7; 7 bases fit TRBD2. The trim removed 3 bases at V and 0 bases at J, leaving 8 bases unmatched. From germline, CDR1 is SEHNR and CDR2 FQNEAQ (reference sequence). The CDR3 length is 16 residues. The CDR3: CASSFLAEDLSYEQYF. For the CDR3, the DNA is TGTGCCAGCAGCTTTCTAGCGGAAGACCTCTCCTACGAGCAGTACTTC.

The chain combines TRBV11-2 with TRBJ2-2, with D possibly matching TRBD1 (6 bases). CDR3 length: 15 amino acids. Trimming removed 5 bases from V and 1 base from J, with 11 bases in between. CDR1 is SGHAT, CDR2 FQNNGV, per germline. DNA of the CDR3: TGTGCCAGCAGCGCCTACAGGGAGAACACCGGGGAGCTGTTTTTT. Amino acids: CASSAYRENTGELFF.

This sequence joins TRBV10-3 and TRBJ1-5, with D possibly TRBD1 on 5 matching bases. Trimming cost V 11 bases and J 0 bases, with 14 bases left between them. CDR1 ENHRY and CDR2 SYGVKD come from the germline V gene. The CDR3 runs to 14 residues. The CDR3 reads CASRDRSSNQPQHF. In nucleotides, the CDR3 is TGTGCCTCCAGGGATAGGTCTAGCAATCAGCCCCAGCATTTT.

This chain uses TRBV5-1 with TRBJ2-5, with TRBD2 as a possible D gene (6 bases). The CDR3 is 15 residues long. The V end lost 4 bases, the J end lost 4 bases, and 17 bases lay between the germline ends. Germline V CDR1 and CDR2: SGHRS, YFSETQ. This CDR3 is CASSQIPGSGETQYF. Here the CDR3 DNA reads TGCGCCAGCAGCCAGATCCCCGGGAGCGGAGAGACCCAGTACTTC.

J is TRBJ2-5 and V is TRBV2; D may correspond to TRBD1 or TRBD2 (6 bases each). V gave up 6 bases and J gave up 2 bases, with 16 bases separating them. Germline CDR1 and CDR2: SNHLY and FYNNEI. This CDR3 has 15 amino acids. This CDR3 is CASSADRGGQETQYF. DNA for the CDR3: TGTGCCAGCAGCGCTGACCGAGGGGGGCAAGAGACCCAGTACTTC.